This passage covers 26 T cell receptor beta chains from one sample sequenced in a study of T cells in Graves' hyperthyroidism and ophthalmopathy. Amplified TCR beta CDR3 regions derived from RNA transcripts. Initially, a first-round RT-PCR of the TCR CDR3 employed the HTBI primer set. TCRdb redid the calling of the multiplex PCR reads with MiXCR, one entry per CDR3 protein. The sample includes 350,000 to 400,000 distinct CDR3 sequences, around 14% of them seen just once. Sequenced input: blood. The receptors were gathered from a woman between 55 and 75 years old with Graves' hyperthyroidism.

In its sample, this clonotype was seen many times. V gene TRBV12-5 combines with J gene TRBJ2-7; D is perhaps TRBD2 (6 bases). CDR3 length equals 15 residues. Trimming pared 7 bases from V and 2 bases from J, leaving 18 bases between. Germline V gene lookup returns CDR1 LGHNT and CDR2 FRNRAP. DNA of the CDR3: TGTGCTAGTGCCCGCGGGGACGCAAGCACCTACGAGCAGTACTTC. Amino acids: CASARGDASTYEQYF.

This clonotype has only a few counts. The V call is TRBV3-1, the J call TRBJ2-1; 12 bases line up with TRBD2. V lost 6 bases to trimming and J lost 9 bases; unmatched junction nucleotides: 9. Germline CDR1 LGHDT, CDR2 YNNKEL (reference sequence). This CDR3 has 15 residues. The CDR3 loop reads CASSYRLAGAGEQFF. The CDR3 region has the DNA TGTGCCAGCAGTTACCGACTAGCGGGAGCCGGTGAGCAGTTCTTC.

This clonotype came up many times. The chain joins TRBV3-1 to TRBJ2-1; D is perhaps TRBD2 (6 bases). V lost 4 bases and J 7 bases, leaving 17 bases between the germline ends. Germline CDR1 and CDR2: LGHDT and YNNKEL (reference sequence). The CDR3 loop spans 15 amino acids. CDR3 coding DNA: TGTGCCAGCAGCCTTGCGGCTAGCGTTGGGAATGAGCAGTTCTTC. Protein sequence: CASSLAASVGNEQFF.

This clonotype was recorded many times. This chain connects TRBV12-3 or TRBV12-4 to TRBJ1-5, with D uncertain. Between the trimmed V and J ends, which lost 1 base and 9 bases, there was a span of 10 bases. This CDR3 comprises 13 residues. The CDR3 reads CASSLGDLRPQHF. The CDR3 DNA follows: TGTGCCAGCAGTTTAGGAGATCTACGGCCCCAGCATTTT.

In this sample, this clonotype turned up a few times. V usage is TRBV20-1 and J usage is TRBJ2-3; TRBD2 matches at 15 bases. J gave up 4 bases and V 4 bases, and 15 bases lay outside the gene matches. The CDR3 sequence is 19 residues long. Germline CDR1 and CDR2: DFQATT and SNEGSKA (reference sequence). In DNA, the CDR3 is TGCAGTGCTACTGATTCGCTTCTTCGGACTAGCGGGAGGGCAGATACGCAGTATTTT. It yields the protein CSATDSLLRTSGRADTQYF.

This clonotype was seen repeatedly, ten times or more. V gene TRBV11-2 combines with J gene TRBJ1-5; TRBD1 is a possible D gene (5 bases). This CDR3 has 14 residues. V was shortened by 4 bases and J by 5 bases, with 12 bases between the two germline ends. Germline CDR1 and CDR2: SGHAT and FQNNGV. The CDR3 protein is CASSWGGGDQPQHF. The CDR3 bases are TGTGCCAGCAGCTGGGGGGGGGGTGATCAGCCCCAGCATTTT.

This clonotype was observed at least ten times. The chain links TRBV9 to TRBJ2-1; tentatively, D is TRBD2 (7 bases). CDR1 is SGDLS and CDR2 is YYNGEE in the germline V gene. Trimming removed 2 bases at V and 4 bases at J, with 13 bases between. This CDR3 comprises 15 residues. The CDR3 sequence is CASSVEGGVYNEQFF. CDR3 bases: TGTGCCAGCAGCGTCGAAGGGGGGGTATACAATGAGCAGTTCTTC. The complete variable domain, with remaining parts taken from reference TRBV9 and TRBJ2-1, reads DSGVTQTPKHLITATGQRVTLRCSPRSGDLSVYWYQQSLDQGLQFLIQYYNGEERAKGNILERFSAQQFPDLHSELNLSSLELGDSALYFCASSVEGGVYNEQFFGPGTRLTVL.

The table lists this clonotype with a few counts. The chain is built from TRBV5-1 and TRBJ2-5; D unresolved. The ends were cut back, 0 bases at V and 5 bases at J, with 11 bases in the middle. Germline CDR1 is SGHRS and CDR2 is YFSETQ. The CDR3 is made up of 14 amino acids. CDR3 residues: CASSLGIGQETQYF. CDR3 bases: TGCGCCAGCAGCTTGGGTATAGGGCAGGAGACCCAGTACTTC.

This clonotype has a count of ten or more. This sequence joins TRBV29-1 and TRBJ1-2; D call uncertain. Between the trimmed V and J ends, which lost 0 bases and 2 bases, there was a span of 10 bases. From germline, CDR1 is SQVTM and CDR2 ANQGSEA. The CDR3 is 14 residues long. The DNA for the CDR3 is TGCAGCGTTGAAGATCAACAGAGGAACTATGGCTACACCTTC. This sequence encodes CSVEDQQRNYGYTF.

This chain connects TRBV30 to TRBJ2-3, with D perhaps given as TRBD1 or TRBD2 (5 bases each). This CDR3 is built from 15 residues. Trimming took off 4 bases at V and 2 bases at J, with 16 bases between the two ends. CDR1 is GTSNPN, CDR2 SVGIG, per germline (reference sequence). CDR3 in DNA: TGTGCCTGGACCCCTACGGGGCAACCCACAGATACGCAGTATTTT. Its protein is CAWTPTGQPTDTQYF. Together with reference TRBV30 and TRBJ2-3, the CDR3 gives the full variable domain: SQTIHQWPATLVQPVGSPLSLECTVEGTSNPNLYWYRQAAGRGLQLLFYSVGIGQISSEVPQNLSASRPQDRQFILSSKKLLLSDSGFYLCAWTPTGQPTDTQYFGPGTRLTVL.

This clonotype was seen ten or more times. The chain employs TRBV28 and TRBJ1-1; D might be TRBD1 (6 bases). V was trimmed by 5 bases and J by 7 bases, leaving 17 bases between them. Germline V gene data show CDR1 as MDHEN and CDR2 as SYDVKM. The CDR3 extends over 14 amino acids. DNA for the CDR3: TGTGCCAGCAGTCCCAGGACAGTATGGAGTGAAGCTTTCTTT. Protein sequence: CASSPRTVWSEAFF.

This clonotype was seen repeatedly, ten times or more. The chain recombines TRBV12-3 or TRBV12-4 with TRBJ2-7, with a possible D match to TRBD1 (7 bases). V lost 0 bases and J lost 4, with 13 bases in between. The CDR3 has 15 amino acids. The CDR3 DNA reads as TGTGCCAGCAGTTTAGCAGGAGGGGGCGGATACGAGCAGTACTTC. Translated, it gives CASSLAGGGGYEQYF.

This clonotype was seen many times. The chain couples TRBV2 to TRBJ2-7; TRBD2 is a possible D gene (7 bases). The CDR3 spans 14 residues. Trimming left V 7 bases short and J 6 bases short, with 19 bases between. Germline V CDR1 and CDR2: SNHLY, FYNNEI. The CDR3 coding sequence is TGTGCCAGCATCCTCCGGGGGCGGGAGACCGAGCAGTACTTC. Protein product: CASILRGRETEQYF.

The sample holds many counts of this clonotype. V is TRBV11-3 and J is TRBJ2-1; 13 positions match TRBD2. Trimming took 5 bases from V and 8 from J; bases not matched to a gene: 21. Germline CDR1 is SGHNT and CDR2 is YENEEA. This CDR3 spans 20 amino acids. The CDR3 is CASSAHGRGLAGTYWDEQFF. The CDR3 DNA reads as TGTGCCAGCAGCGCCCACGGGCGGGGACTAGCGGGAACCTACTGGGATGAGCAGTTCTTC.

Ten or more counts support this clonotype. The chain couples TRBV11-3 to TRBJ2-5; no clear D gene. Per the germline V gene, CDR1 is SGHNT and CDR2 is YENEEA. Trimming shortened V by 6 bases and J by 5 bases, and 13 bases separated the two germline ends. This CDR3 has 13 residues. In DNA form, the CDR3 reads TGTGCCAGCAGTCTTGAGGCCCGGGAGACCCAGTACTTC. It yields the protein CASSLEARETQYF. Complete variable domain (other parts from reference TRBV11-3 and TRBJ2-5): EAGVVQSPRYKIIEKKQPVAFWCNPISGHNTLYWYLQNLGQGPELLIRYENEEAVDDSQLPKDRFSAERLKGVDSTLKIQPAELGDSAVYLCASSLEARETQYFGPGTRLLVL.

A few counts support this clonotype. V is TRBV5-1 and J is TRBJ1-6, with D uncertain. This CDR3 has 14 residues. Trimming removed 4 bases at V and 8 bases at J, with 13 bases between. Germline lookup yields CDR1 SGHRS and CDR2 YFSETQ. The CDR3 bases are TGCGCCAGCAGCACCCGGACCGGGGATTCACCCCTCCACTTT. Translating gives CASSTRTGDSPLHF.

This clonotype was observed many times. The chain has TRBV7-9 and TRBJ2-2; D gene ambiguous. The ends were cut back, 2 bases at V and 6 bases at J, with 1 base in the middle. The V gene's germline CDR1 is SEHNR and CDR2 FQNEAQ (reference sequence). The CDR3 consists of 11 residues. The CDR3 is CASSLSGELFF. The CDR3 DNA reads as TGTGCCAGCAGCTTATCCGGGGAGCTGTTTTTT.

This clonotype occurred a few times. This chain links TRBV6-2 or TRBV6-3 with TRBJ2-1; D gene uncertain. CDR3 length equals 12 residues. The V end lost 0 bases, the J end lost 12 bases, and 9 bases lay between the germline ends. Germline CDR1 MNHEY, CDR2 SVGEGT. In DNA form, the CDR3 reads TGTGCCAGCAGTTACTCGAGATCCTTGCAGTTCTTC. Translation: CASSYSRSLQFF.

The rearrangement joins TRBV19 to TRBJ1-4, with 8 bases lining up with TRBD1. The CDR3 covers 14 residues. Germline V CDR1 and CDR2: LNHDA, SQIVND (reference sequence). V gave up 8 bases and J gave up 5 bases; unmatched junction bases: 7. The CDR3 DNA reads as TGTGCCAGTGGATCGGGACAGGAGAATGAAAAACTGTTTTTT. It is translated as CASGSGQENEKLFF.

This clonotype was counted ten times or more. This chain uses TRBV30 with TRBJ2-3, with 7 bases fitting TRBD2. This CDR3 is 18 amino acids long. Germline values: CDR1 GTSNPN, CDR2 SVGIG (reference sequence). The junction had 20 bases not matched to a gene; V was cut back by 3 bases and J by 5 bases. The CDR3 loop reads CAWSPGGASGQTRDTQYF. DNA for the CDR3: TGTGCCTGGAGCCCGGGTGGGGCTAGCGGTCAGACAAGAGATACGCAGTATTTT.

CDR3 sequence: CSVEEGYGYTF. CDR3 nucleotide sequence: TGCAGCGTCGAGGAGGGGTATGGCTACACCTTC. The J gene is TRBJ1-2, the V gene TRBV29-1, with TRBD1 as a possible D gene (5 bases). V gave up 6 bases and J gave up 5 bases, with 10 bases separating them. In germline, CDR1 is SQVTM, CDR2 ANQGSEA. The length of the CDR3 is 11 residues.

The chain has TRBV4-1 and TRBJ1-2; TRBD1 is a possible D gene (6 bases). V dropped 1 base and J dropped 5 bases, with 17 bases sitting between them. The CDR3 has 16 residues. Germline-derived CDR1 and CDR2 are MGHRA and YSYEKL. The CDR3 region is CASSQVGGRKEYGYTF. In DNA form, the CDR3 reads TGCGCCAGCAGCCAAGTGGGGGGCCGCAAGGAATATGGCTACACCTTC.

J is TRBJ2-3 and V is TRBV28; 12 bases are a match to TRBD2. The germline gives CDR1 MDHEN, CDR2 SYDVKM. Germline trimming cut 3 bases from V and 0 bases from J; bases unmatched to any gene: 16. The CDR3 contains 21 residues. The CDR3 protein is CASSLSPSWTSGTPSTDTQYF. The CDR3 DNA is TGTGCCAGCAGTTTGTCCCCCAGTTGGACTAGCGGGACCCCTAGCACAGATACGCAGTATTTT. Combining the CDR3 with reference TRBV28 and TRBJ2-3 gives the whole variable domain DVKVTQSSRYLVKRTGEKVFLECVQDMDHENMFWYRQDPGLGLRLIYFSYDVKMKEKGDIPEGYSVSREKKERFSLILESASTNQTSMYLCASSLSPSWTSGTPSTDTQYFGPGTRLTVL.

The chain is built from TRBV10-3 and TRBJ1-2, with D tentatively TRBD1 (6 bases). The length of the CDR3 is 15 residues. Germline values: CDR1 ENHRY, CDR2 SYGVKD. Trimming stripped 3 bases from V and 4 bases from J, with 15 bases between. DNA for the CDR3: TGTGCCATCAGTGACTACCTTAGGGACATCTATGGCTACACCTTC. Amino acids: CAISDYLRDIYGYTF.

This clonotype was observed at least ten times. V is TRBV12-3 or TRBV12-4 and J is TRBJ1-2; D is perhaps TRBD1 (6 bases). V was pared by 5 bases and J by 3 bases, with 13 bases between. The CDR3 is 14 residues long. In DNA form, the CDR3 reads TGTGCCAGCAGTCACAACAGGGTGGACTATGGCTACACCTTC. This codes for CASSHNRVDYGYTF.

This clonotype was seen many times. This rearrangement joins TRBV6-1 to TRBJ2-3; tentatively, D is TRBD1 or TRBD2 (5 bases each). The CDR3 sequence is 14 residues long. The germline CDR1 and CDR2 sequences are MNHNS and SASEGT. V was cut by 3 bases and J by 5 bases, with 12 bases left in between. The DNA for the CDR3 is TGTGCCAGCAGTGAGCCGGGACGGCAAGATACGCAGTATTTT. Translation gives CASSEPGRQDTQYF.